These 12 T cell receptor beta chains share one sample of origin, sequenced in a study of T cell responses to AZD1222 COVID-19 vaccine. The method was immunoSEQ multiplex PCR; TCRdb's version includes in-frame clones alone and lacks a portion of them. The sample has about 160,000 clones, around 93% seen once. Sample: peripheral blood, taken on day 0 of AZD1222 vaccination. The receptors stem from an adult in good health.

This clone was seen once. This chain connects TRBV19 to TRBJ1-1; 7 bases line up with TRBD1. The ends lost 10 bases at V and 1 base at J; junction bases unmatched: 6. Germline V lookup: CDR1 LNHDA, CDR2 SQIVND (reference sequence). The CDR3 contains 13 residues. CDR3 nucleotide sequence: TGTGCCAATCGACAGGGAGGGAACACTGAAGCTTTCTTT. Its protein product is CANRQGGNTEAFF.

J is TRBJ1-5 and V is TRBV28, with D perhaps matching TRBD1 (6 bases). The germline V gene encodes CDR1 MDHEN and CDR2 SYDVKM. CDR3 size: 13 residues. With 6 bases removed from V and 11 bases from J, the gap between germline ends came to 17 bases. Here the CDR3 reads CASRRQVPEAQHF. Here the CDR3 DNA reads TGTGCCAGCAGACGACAGGTCCCTGAGGCCCAGCATTTT.

The chain uses TRBV12-3 or TRBV12-4 and TRBJ1-6; unclear D gene. With 4 bases removed from V and 10 bases from J, the gap between germline ends came to 11 bases. This CDR3 comprises 13 residues. CDR3 nucleotides: TGTGCCAGCAGTTCCAAAGTGGGCTCACCCCTCCACTTT. Residues: CASSSKVGSPLHF.

This rearrangement joins TRBV29-1 to TRBJ2-7; either TRBD1 or TRBD2 may fit D (6 bases each). Germline V gives CDR1 SQVTM, CDR2 ANQGSEA. The CDR3 is 14 residues long. Deletions cut 4 bases from V and 0 bases from J, with 13 bases between. The CDR3 DNA sequence: TGCAGCGTTGGGTCCCGGGGGCCCTCCTACGAGCAGTACTTC. Encoded protein: CSVGSRGPSYEQYF.

This chain connects TRBV19 to TRBJ1-5; D is undetermined. The CDR3 covers 15 residues. V shed 7 bases and J shed 6 bases, with 19 bases lying between them. Germline CDR1 is LNHDA and CDR2 is SQIVND (reference sequence). CDR3 loop: CASKITGSGIQPQHF. The CDR3 DNA is TGTGCCAGTAAGATAACGGGAAGCGGAATTCAGCCCCAGCATTTT. The full variable domain, its missing parts supplied by reference TRBV19 and TRBJ1-5, is DGGITQSPKYLFRKEGQNVTLSCEQNLNHDAMYWYRQDPGQGLRLIYYSQIVNDFQKGDIAEGYSVSREKKESFPLTVTSAQKNPTAFYLCASKITGSGIQPQHFGDGTRLSIL.

The V and J genes are TRBV27 and TRBJ2-7; D ambiguous. V was trimmed by 0 bases and J by 4 bases, leaving 16 bases between them. The CDR3 runs 16 residues. CDR1 MNHEY and CDR2 SMNVEV come from the germline V gene (reference sequence). CDR3 protein: CASSLSLIAGMYEQYF. The CDR3 DNA sequence: TGTGCCAGCAGTTTATCGTTAATAGCTGGTATGTACGAGCAGTACTTC.

This chain links TRBV4-1 with TRBJ1-2; the D gene is possibly TRBD1 (6 bases). The CDR3 extends over 14 amino acids. Germline V gene lookup returns CDR1 MGHRA and CDR2 YSYEKL. The germline V and J ends were trimmed by 3 bases and 8 bases, with 16 bases remaining between them. CDR3 loop: CASSQDPGARGYTF. CDR3 in DNA: TGCGCCAGCAGCCAGGACCCGGGGGCGCGAGGCTACACCTTC.

The chain recombines TRBV15 with TRBJ2-1, with no clear D. CDR1 and CDR2 (germline): LNHNV, YYDKDF (reference sequence). Trimming took 5 bases from V and 10 from J, leaving 15 bases between them. The CDR3 consists of 13 residues. CDR3 sequence: CATSPSFVGEQFF. The CDR3 nucleotides read TGTGCCACCAGCCCTTCGTTCGTGGGGGAGCAGTTCTTC.

The chain uses TRBV6-5 and TRBJ2-7; weak D call: TRBD1 (6 bases). Germline V gene data show CDR1 as MNHEY and CDR2 as SVGAGI. There are 14 residues in the CDR3. V lost 7 bases and J lost 0, with 13 bases in between. The CDR3, as DNA: TGTGCCAGCACCAAAGGGACACACTCCTACGAGCAGTACTTC. This encodes CASTKGTHSYEQYF.

V gene TRBV27 combines with J gene TRBJ1-5, with D hard to call. The CDR3 length is 13 residues. V lost 5 bases, J lost 7 bases, and 12 bases lay in between. CDR1 and CDR2 (germline): MNHEY, SMNVEV (reference sequence). Written as DNA, the CDR3 is TGTGCCAGCAGTCCCCAGCTGGGGCAGCCCCAGCATTTT. This sequence encodes CASSPQLGQPQHF.

The chain employs TRBV12-3 or TRBV12-4 and TRBJ1-2, with D hard to call. Trimming shortened V by 0 bases and J by 8 bases, and 10 bases separated the two germline ends. CDR3 size: 13 residues. CDR3 sequence: CASSLATPSGYTF. DNA for the CDR3: TGTGCCAGCAGTTTAGCCACACCCTCGGGCTACACCTTC.

The chain carries TRBV9 and TRBJ1-1; D is unresolved. Germline V gives CDR1 SGDLS, CDR2 YYNGEE. The CDR3 has 15 residues. Trimming removed 5 bases at V and 4 bases at J, with 18 bases between. In nucleotides, the CDR3 is TGTGCCAGCAGGGGAGGTCCCGTGGGAATCACTGAAGCTTTCTTT. This translates into CASRGGPVGITEAFF.